A single sample gave rise to the 28 T cell receptor beta chains below, sequenced in a study of blood T cell repertoires in COVID-19. Method: immunoSEQ multiplex PCR; TCRdb's copy keeps in-frame clones and lacks some. Here the sample spans 150,000 to 200,000 clones, approximately 84% being singletons. The sequenced material came from peripheral blood. The origin of the receptors is a man between 40 and 49 years old who had recovered from COVID-19.

The chain has TRBV7-9 and TRBJ1-2; possibly TRBD1 for D (5 bases). The CDR3 is 14 amino acids. The V end was cut by 1 base, the J end by 4 bases, with 10 bases between. CDR1 and CDR2 (germline): SEHNR, FQNEAQ (reference sequence). In DNA form, the CDR3 reads TGTGCCAGCAGCTTAGAAGCCACAGGCTATGGCTACACCTTC. It translates to CASSLEATGYGYTF.

This sequence joins TRBV11-2 and TRBJ2-3; D perhaps matches TRBD1 (6 bases). Germline V gene data show CDR1 as SGHAT and CDR2 as FQNNGV. The V end was cut by 5 bases, the J end by 3 bases, with 9 bases between. The CDR3 length is 13 residues. The CDR3 region is CASSRDTTDTQYF. CDR3 in DNA: TGTGCCAGCAGCAGGGACACTACAGATACGCAGTATTTT.

The chain joins TRBV5-6 to TRBJ1-1; D uncertain. CDR1 and CDR2 (germline): SGHDT, YYEEEE. The CDR3 runs to 15 residues. V lost 1 base and J 0 bases, leaving 10 bases between the germline ends. CDR3 coding DNA: TGTGCCAGCAGCTTGTTCGAGGGCGTGAACACTGAAGCTTTCTTT. This gives the protein CASSLFEGVNTEAFF.

This chain uses TRBV28 with TRBJ2-7; TRBD2 aligns across 16 bases. V dropped 6 bases and J dropped 3; count of bases not matched to a gene: 5. Germline V CDR1 and CDR2: MDHEN, SYDVKM. There are 16 residues in the CDR3. The CDR3 DNA reads TGTGCCAGCAGCTCGGGACTAGCGGGAGGGATCTACGAGCAGTACTTC. Its translation is CASSSGLAGGIYEQYF.

The V and J genes are TRBV19 and TRBJ1-4, with D maybe TRBD1 (6 bases). Germline V gene sequence: CDR1 LNHDA, CDR2 SQIVND (reference sequence). The CDR3 is 14 amino acids. V was cut by 5 bases and J by 7 bases, with 14 bases left in between. The CDR3 is CASSPGGAGEKLFF. The CDR3, as DNA: TGTGCCAGTAGTCCTGGGGGGGCGGGTGAAAAACTGTTTTTT.

The genes are TRBV5-1 and TRBJ1-6, with 8 bases identical to TRBD1. Unmatched junction bases numbered 8, after V lost 0 bases and J lost 6 bases. Germline-derived CDR1 and CDR2 are SGHRS and YFSETQ. The CDR3 is 17 amino acids. The CDR3 sequence is CASSLVPDRGSNSPLHF. The CDR3 DNA is TGCGCCAGCAGCTTGGTTCCTGACAGGGGTTCTAATTCACCCCTCCACTTT.

This clone was seen only a few times. The rearrangement uses TRBV30 and TRBJ1-1; D is undetermined. CDR1 and CDR2 from the germline V gene are GTSNPN and SVGIG (reference sequence). The CDR3 extends over 11 amino acids. V lost 4 bases, J lost 7 bases, and 10 bases lay in between. CDR3 in amino acids: CAWNQGGEAFF. In nucleotides, the CDR3 is TGTGCCTGGAACCAAGGAGGTGAAGCTTTCTTT.

V usage is TRBV7-3 and J usage is TRBJ2-6; D is perhaps TRBD2 (5 bases). The CDR3 is made up of 15 amino acids. Per the germline V gene, CDR1 is SGHTA and CDR2 is FQGTGA. V gave up 3 bases and J gave up 4 bases, with 10 bases separating them. In nucleotides, the CDR3 is TGTGCCAGCAGCTTTGGAGGCGCCGGGGCCAACGTCCTGACTTTC. Translation: CASSFGGAGANVLTF.

The chain links TRBV9 to TRBJ1-1, with D uncertain. The ends were cut back, 1 base at V and 2 bases at J, with 9 bases in the middle. Germline CDR1 SGDLS, CDR2 YYNGEE. The CDR3 has 14 amino acids. CDR3 DNA: TGTGCCAGCAGCGTACTCGGGTCAAACACTGAAGCTTTCTTT. This encodes CASSVLGSNTEAFF.

V gene TRBV2 combines with J gene TRBJ1-3, with D unresolved. Trimming took off 8 bases at V and 0 bases at J, with 11 bases between the two ends. The germline gives CDR1 SNHLY, CDR2 FYNNEI. The CDR3 length is 14 residues. CDR3 in amino acids: CASAADFSGNTIYF. CDR3 sequence (DNA): TGTGCCAGCGCTGCGGACTTCTCTGGAAACACCATATATTTT.

CDR3: CASSSRDREAFF. The CDR3 DNA sequence: TGTGCCAGCAGTTCGCGGGACAGGGAAGCTTTCTTT. This sequence joins TRBV12-3 or TRBV12-4 and TRBJ1-1, with TRBD1 matching over 8 bases. This CDR3 comprises 12 residues. V lost 4 bases and J lost 8; bases outside the gene matches: 3.

This clone occurred once. The chain uses TRBV24-1 and TRBJ2-5, with no clear D. V lost 3 bases to trimming and J lost 7 bases, with 11 bases between them. The CDR3 sequence is 13 residues long. Germline V gene lookup returns CDR1 KGHDR and CDR2 SFDVKD. The CDR3 DNA follows: TGTGCCACCAGTGATGATGGTGTTAGGACCCAGTACTTC. This encodes CATSDDGVRTQYF.

The chain employs TRBV11-3 and TRBJ2-5, with 7 bases fitting TRBD2. Trimming cost V 3 bases and J 5 bases; bases outside gene matches: 9. The CDR3 covers 15 residues. Germline CDR1 reads SGHNT; CDR2 reads YENEEA. The CDR3 region is CASSFGDYLLETQYF. CDR3 bases: TGTGCCAGCAGCTTCGGGGACTACCTCCTTGAGACCCAGTACTTC.

This clone was seen once. The chain uses TRBV7-2 and TRBJ2-1; a possible D gene is TRBD1 (5 bases). This CDR3 region has 12 residues. V was shortened by 4 bases and J by 10 bases, with 11 bases between the two germline ends. CDR1 is SGHTA and CDR2 is FQGNSA in the germline V gene. CDR3 bases: TGTGCCAGCAGCTCGAATGGGGCGGAGCAGTTCTTC. Translation gives CASSSNGAEQFF.

J is TRBJ1-1 and V is TRBV30; TRBD1 might be the D (5 bases). Trimming took off 3 bases at V and 7 bases at J, with 15 bases between the two ends. This CDR3 spans 13 amino acids. From germline, CDR1 is GTSNPN and CDR2 SVGIG (reference sequence). In nucleotides, the CDR3 is TGTGCCTGGAGGCGCGGGGCAATCGGTGAAGCTTTCTTT. As protein: CAWRRGAIGEAFF. Filled out from reference TRBV30 and TRBJ1-1, the complete variable domain reads SQTIHQWPATLVQPVGSPLSLECTVEGTSNPNLYWYRQAAGRGLQLLFYSVGIGQISSEVPQNLSASRPQDRQFILSSKKLLLSDSGFYLCAWRRGAIGEAFFGQGTRLTVV.

In this sample, this clone turned up once. The chain carries TRBV7-2 and TRBJ2-3; 8 bases fit TRBD2. The CDR3 extends over 15 amino acids. V shed 2 bases and J 6 bases; nucleotides not matched to a gene: 7. Per the germline V gene, CDR1 is SGHTA and CDR2 is FQGNSA. The CDR3 DNA sequence: TGTGCCAGCAGCTTATCCAGCGGGGGAGGGGATACGCAGTATTTT. Amino acids: CASSLSSGGGDTQYF.

This clone came up a few times. V is TRBV6-1 and J is TRBJ1-3, with D unresolved. The CDR3 has 16 residues. Germline CDR1 is MNHNS and CDR2 is SASEGT. Trimming removed 3 bases at V and 0 bases at J, with 12 bases between. CDR3 bases: TGTGCCAGCAGTGACCCGCACGGGGTCTCTGGAAACACCATATATTTT. Its translation is CASSDPHGVSGNTIYF.

This sequence joins TRBV3-1 (or the pseudogene TRBV3-2) and TRBJ1-3, with D unclear. CDR3 length: 12 amino acids. Trimming stripped 3 bases from V and 7 bases from J, with 7 bases between. Germline V lookup: CDR1 LGHDT, CDR2 YNNKEL (reference sequence). For the CDR3, the DNA is TGTGCCAGCAGCCAGGGAGGTAACACCATATATTTT. Translation gives CASSQGGNTIYF.

This clone was detected once. This chain connects TRBV28 to TRBJ1-1; D may be TRBD1 (6 bases). Germline CDR1 is MDHEN and CDR2 is SYDVKM. V was pared by 6 bases and J by 7 bases, with 15 bases between. The CDR3 runs 13 residues. CDR3 coding DNA: TGTGCCAGCAGGACCGGGACACCCTTTGAAGCTTTCTTT. It translates to CASRTGTPFEAFF.

This chain links TRBV28 with TRBJ2-4; D remains unclear. The CDR3 runs to 14 residues. The V and J ends lost 3 bases and 0 bases respectively, with 6 bases between them. Germline-derived CDR1 and CDR2 are MDHEN and SYDVKM. CDR3 sequence (DNA): TGTGCCAGCAGTTTCACAGTAGCCAAAAACATTCAGTACTTC. It yields the protein CASSFTVAKNIQYF.

The V gene is TRBV10-1, the J gene TRBJ1-2; 10 bases map to TRBD1. The CDR3 length is 18 residues. V shed 1 base and J 2 bases; nucleotides not matched to a gene: 10. Germline V gene sequence: CDR1 WNHNN, CDR2 SYGVQD (reference sequence). The CDR3 protein is CASSEFRDRGHLNYGYTF. DNA for the CDR3: TGCGCCAGCAGTGAGTTCCGGGACAGGGGCCATTTGAACTATGGCTACACCTTC.

The J gene is TRBJ1-1, the V gene TRBV29-1, with D tentatively TRBD1 (5 bases). V was pared by 7 bases and J by 12 bases, with 24 bases between. Per the germline V gene, CDR1 is SQVTM and CDR2 is ANQGSEA. The CDR3 spans 13 residues. CDR3 DNA sequence: TGCAGCGCCGTAGGAGGGGCCTCCCTTGGGTCTTTCTTT. Translation gives CSAVGGASLGSFF.

This sequence joins TRBV6-5 and TRBJ2-4; D might be TRBD1 (6 bases). There are 15 residues in the CDR3. Germline lookup yields CDR1 MNHEY and CDR2 SVGAGI. V lost 0 bases and J lost 7, with 13 bases in between. The CDR3 nucleotides are TGTGCCAGCAGTTACTCTTGGGGGCTGGAGAACATTCAGTACTTC. It translates to CASSYSWGLENIQYF.

This rearrangement joins TRBV6-5 to TRBJ1-4, with D possibly matching TRBD1 (6 bases). V lost 9 bases to trimming and J lost 7 bases, with 15 bases between them. From germline, CDR1 is MNHEY and CDR2 SVGAGI. This CDR3 is built from 13 residues. The chain's CDR3 is CASFGGAGEKLFF. CDR3 DNA sequence: TGTGCCAGTTTTGGGGGCGCCGGTGAAAAACTGTTTTTT.

V usage is TRBV15 and J usage is TRBJ2-6, with a weak D call TRBD2 (5 bases). This CDR3 region has 17 residues. Germline V CDR1 and CDR2: LNHNV, YYDKDF (reference sequence). Trimming took off 1 base at V and 0 bases at J, with 10 bases between the two ends. CDR3 protein: CATSRGSEGSGANVLTF. CDR3 DNA: TGTGCCACCAGCAGAGGGAGCGAGGGCTCTGGGGCCAACGTCCTGACTTTC.

The chain has TRBV7-2 and TRBJ1-2; D unresolved. V was shortened by 1 base and J by 6 bases, with 15 bases between the two germline ends. CDR3 length equals 15 residues. CDR1 and CDR2 from the germline V gene are SGHTA and FQGNSA. CDR3 region: CASSLVSPQVDGYTF. For the CDR3, the DNA is TGTGCCAGCAGCTTAGTGTCACCTCAGGTGGATGGCTACACCTTC.

The chain carries TRBV30 and TRBJ1-6, with 9 bases lining up with TRBD1. The germline CDR1 and CDR2 sequences are GTSNPN and SVGIG (reference sequence). The CDR3 length is 15 residues. V was pared by 7 bases and J by 7 bases, with 11 bases of the junction left unmatched. DNA of the CDR3: TGTGCCTCCTACTTCACCGGACAGGGGAATTCACCCCTCCACTTT. Protein sequence: CASYFTGQGNSPLHF.

The chain carries TRBV13 and TRBJ1-2, with D unresolved. CDR3 size: 19 residues. Trimming stripped 0 bases from V and 6 bases from J, with 26 bases between. The V gene's germline CDR1 is PRHDT and CDR2 FYEKMQ (reference sequence). This CDR3 is CASSLGRLEYAAPYHGYTF. Written as DNA, the CDR3 is TGTGCCAGCAGCTTAGGCCGATTGGAGTACGCGGCCCCTTATCATGGCTACACCTTC.